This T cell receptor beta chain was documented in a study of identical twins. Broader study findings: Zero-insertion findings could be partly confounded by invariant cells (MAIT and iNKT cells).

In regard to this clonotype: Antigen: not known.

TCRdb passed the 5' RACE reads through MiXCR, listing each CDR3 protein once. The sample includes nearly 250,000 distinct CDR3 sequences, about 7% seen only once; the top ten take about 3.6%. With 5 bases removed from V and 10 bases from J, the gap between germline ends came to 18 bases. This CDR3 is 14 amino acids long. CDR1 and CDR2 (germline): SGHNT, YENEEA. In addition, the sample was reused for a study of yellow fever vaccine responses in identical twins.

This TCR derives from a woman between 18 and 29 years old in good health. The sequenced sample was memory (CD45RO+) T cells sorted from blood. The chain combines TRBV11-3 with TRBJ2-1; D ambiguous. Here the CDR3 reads CASSPTRAGNEQFF. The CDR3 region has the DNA TGTGCCAGCAGCCCTACTCGGGCTGGGAACGAGCAGTTCTTC.